Listed below are T cell receptor beta chains from one sample, sequenced in a study of T-cell memory formation after mild COVID-19. A single record per CDR3 protein comes from TCRdb applying MiXCR to the 5' RACE reads. The repertoire includes roughly 610,000 distinct CDR3 sequences, approximately 15% of them detected once, and 8.1% sits in the top ten. Sequences were obtained from PBMCs or a T cell subset sorted from them (not recorded which). These receptors originate from an adult woman who had mild COVID-19 (a few samples of this study predate the infection). Cell type and time point are not known. Each CDR3 is given with its conserved first and last residue. A D gene is named only where the DNA matches it firmly. Not every row has a clone size; where given, it reads once, few, many or a size class.

V gene	CDR3 length	D gene	clone size	J gene	CDR3 protein	CDR3 DNA
TRBV2	14	.	once	TRBJ2-7	CASSELTASYEQYF	TGTGCCAGCAGTGAGCTGACGGCGTCCTACGAGCAGTACTTC
TRBV4-3	16	.	.	TRBJ1-1	CASSQDRTASGTEAFF	TGCGCCAGCAGCCAAGACCGGACAGCCTCGGGCACTGAAGCTTTCTTT
TRBV7-9	15	TRBD2	many	TRBJ2-1	CASSPGLAGRDEQFF	TGTGCCAGCAGCCCGGGACTAGCGGGAAGGGATGAGCAGTTCTTC
TRBV20-1	14	TRBD2	few	TRBJ2-1	CSARDLLAVNEQFF	TGCAGTGCTAGAGATCTACTAGCGGTGAATGAGCAGTTCTTC
TRBV20-1	14	.	few	TRBJ2-3	CSARGVWGTDTQYF	TGCAGTGCCCGGGGAGTTTGGGGCACAGATACGCAGTATTTT
TRBV15	15	TRBD2	few	TRBJ2-3	CATSPLSGITDTQYF	TGTGCCACCAGCCCCCTTAGCGGGATCACAGATACGCAGTATTTT
TRBV20-1	12	TRBD1	.	TRBJ2-7	CSAQGQTYEQYF	TGCAGTGCTCAGGGACAGACCTACGAGCAGTACTTC
TRBV5-4	16	TRBD1	.	TRBJ2-3	CASSPTGQGGIDTQYF	TGTGCCAGCAGCCCCACGGGACAGGGGGGAATAGATACGCAGTATTTT
TRBV7-9	16	TRBD1	few	TRBJ1-2	CASSRTGVLGNYGYTF	TGTGCCAGCAGCCGGACAGGGGTCTTAGGAAACTATGGCTACACCTTC
TRBV2	13	TRBD1	.	TRBJ1-2	CATRTGGGYGYTF	TGTGCCACGCGGACAGGGGGAGGCTATGGCTACACCTTC
TRBV12-3/TRBV12-4	15	.	few	TRBJ2-5	CASSPIVGGAETQYF	TGTGCCAGCAGTCCTATTGTCGGTGGGGCGGAGACCCAGTACTTC
TRBV6-2/TRBV6-3	16	.	.	TRBJ2-7	CASIKRGGRSSYEQYF	TGTGCCAGCATCAAGAGGGGTGGAAGGAGCTCCTACGAGCAGTACTTC
TRBV20-1	12	.	few	TRBJ2-5	CSARTGGETQYF	TGCAGTGCTAGGACGGGCGGAGAGACCCAGTACTTC
TRBV12-3/TRBV12-4	13	.	few	TRBJ1-2	CASSLVRESGYTF	TGTGCCAGCAGTCTTGTAAGGGAAAGTGGCTACACCTTC
TRBV7-6	17	TRBD1	.	TRBJ1-3	CASSLATGTRVGNTIYF	TGTGCCAGCAGCTTAGCGACAGGGACCCGCGTCGGAAACACCATATATTTT
TRBV5-1	12	.	.	TRBJ1-1	CASSFSGAEAFF	TGCGCCAGCAGCTTCTCGGGGGCAGAAGCTTTCTTT
TRBV7-2	15	.	few	TRBJ1-3	CASSPVISSGNTIYF	TGTGCCAGCAGCCCTGTTATAAGTTCTGGAAACACCATATATTTT
TRBV3-1	16	TRBD2	few	TRBJ2-3	CASSQAPLAGGRKQYF	TGTGCCAGCAGCCAAGCGCCGCTAGCGGGAGGGCGGAAGCAGTATTTT
TRBV3-1	15	TRBD2	many	TRBJ2-1	CASSRPAGLRDEQFF	TGTGCCAGCAGTAGGCCAGCGGGGTTGAGGGATGAGCAGTTCTTC
TRBV20-1	13	TRBD2	few	TRBJ2-3	CSARASGADTQYF	TGCAGTGCTAGAGCAAGCGGGGCAGATACGCAGTATTTT
TRBV20-1	14	TRBD1	.	TRBJ2-3	CSARGTGHTDTQYF	TGCAGTGCTAGGGGGACAGGCCACACAGATACGCAGTATTTT
TRBV24-1	15	.	.	TRBJ2-2	CASSKASRGTGELFF	TGTGCCAGCTCAAAGGCGAGCCGAGGCACCGGGGAGCTGTTTTTT
TRBV15	18	TRBD2	.	TRBJ2-3	CATSREILAGGPRDTQYF	TGTGCCACCAGCAGGGAGATTCTAGCGGGGGGGCCTAGGGATACGCAGTATTTT
TRBV7-8	16	TRBD2	few	TRBJ2-5	CASSPWLAGFQETQYF	TGTGCCAGCAGCCCCTGGCTAGCGGGGTTCCAAGAGACCCAGTACTTC
TRBV10-3	13	.	few	TRBJ2-2	CAIRVTEPGELFF	TGTGCCATCCGTGTCACCGAACCCGGGGAGCTGTTTTTT
TRBV10-3	16	.	.	TRBJ2-3	CAIGRGPNLRADTQYF	TGTGCCATCGGGAGAGGACCAAACCTTCGAGCAGATACGCAGTATTTT
TRBV5-1	15	.	.	TRBJ1-2	CASSWKQGGGYGYTF	TGCGCCAGCAGCTGGAAACAGGGAGGAGGGTATGGCTACACCTTC
TRBV5-6	17	TRBD2	.	TRBJ2-3	CASSLAGGLVGADTQYF	TGTGCCAGCAGCTTAGCGGGAGGGTTGGTCGGGGCAGATACGCAGTATTTT
TRBV20-1	14	.	.	TRBJ1-3	CSARQPHSGNTIYF	TGCAGTGCTAGACAACCACACTCTGGAAACACCATATATTTT
TRBV11-2	15	.	once	TRBJ1-1	CASSLRWQMNTEAFF	TGTGCCAGCAGCTTAAGGTGGCAGATGAACACTGAAGCTTTCTTT
TRBV20-1	13	TRBD2	.	TRBJ2-3	CSSRPGGTDTQYF	TGCAGTTCCCGGCCGGGAGGGACAGATACGCAGTATTTT
TRBV5-8	16	TRBD1	few	TRBJ2-4	CASSSGTGLAKNIQYF	TGTGCCAGCAGCTCCGGGACAGGGCTAGCCAAAAACATTCAGTACTTC
TRBV6-5	13	.	few	TRBJ2-7	CASSYFRGGEQYF	TGTGCCAGCAGTTACTTCAGGGGAGGGGAGCAGTACTTC
TRBV5-1	15	TRBD1	.	TRBJ1-6	CASKEGDSGGSPLHF	TGCGCCAGCAAGGAAGGGGACAGTGGGGGGTCACCCCTCCACTTT
TRBV20-1	14	TRBD1	.	TRBJ2-7	CSASRGQGPYEQYF	TGCAGTGCGAGTAGGGGACAGGGCCCCTACGAGCAGTACTTC
TRBV29-1	13	.	few	TRBJ1-2	CSVLPGGHYGYTF	TGCAGCGTTCTCCCTGGGGGCCACTATGGCTACACCTTC
TRBV5-1	15	TRBD1	few	TRBJ1-2	CASSTRQGRNYGYTF	TGCGCCAGCAGCACAAGACAGGGGCGGAACTATGGCTACACCTTC
TRBV7-2	19	TRBD2	few	TRBJ2-1	CASSLTSGSVISSYNEQFF	TGTGCCAGCAGCCTTACTAGCGGGAGCGTTATTAGCTCCTACAATGAGCAGTTCTTC
TRBV10-3	16	TRBD2	.	TRBJ2-1	CAISELAGGSYNEQFF	TGTGCCATCAGTGAATTGGCGGGAGGGTCCTACAATGAGCAGTTCTTC
TRBV2	15	.	many	TRBJ1-1	CASSVPATVNTEAFF	TGTGCCAGCAGTGTCCCTGCGACAGTGAACACTGAAGCTTTCTTT
TRBV20-1	16	TRBD2	.	TRBJ2-1	CSARDPPRAGVNEQFF	TGCAGTGCTAGAGACCCCCCCCGGGCGGGAGTCAATGAGCAGTTCTTC
TRBV11-2	13	.	many	TRBJ1-4	CASSPGLNEKLFF	TGTGCCAGCAGCCCGGGACTTAATGAAAAACTGTTTTTT
TRBV12-3/TRBV12-4	15	.	few	TRBJ2-1	CASNQGGTVYNEQFF	TGTGCCAGCAACCAGGGGGGGACGGTCTACAATGAGCAGTTCTTC
TRBV5-6	16	.	many	TRBJ2-5	CASSLALALGQETQYF	TGTGCCAGCAGCTTGGCACTAGCACTCGGTCAAGAGACCCAGTACTTC
TRBV12-3/TRBV12-4	14	TRBD1	few	TRBJ2-7	CASSQQGVSYEQYF	TGTGCCAGCAGTCAACAGGGGGTTTCCTACGAGCAGTACTTC
TRBV24-1	15	TRBD2	.	TRBJ2-1	CATSAPTSGVDEQFF	TGTGCCACCAGTGCCCCGACTAGCGGGGTTGATGAGCAGTTCTTC
TRBV12-3/TRBV12-4	11	.	few	TRBJ1-2	CASSPSGGYTF	TGTGCCAGCAGTCCATCTGGGGGCTACACCTTC
TRBV24-1	18	TRBD2	few	TRBJ2-3	CATSDRRLAGGSTDTQYF	TGTGCCACCAGTGATCGACGACTAGCGGGGGGGAGCACAGATACGCAGTATTTT
TRBV6-5	14	.	.	TRBJ1-2	CASSYLADNYGYTF	TGTGCCAGCAGTTATCTCGCGGATAACTATGGCTACACCTTC
TRBV7-9	12	.	.	TRBJ2-2	CASSFAPGELFF	TGTGCCAGCAGCTTTGCCCCCGGGGAGCTGTTTTTT
TRBV6-2/TRBV6-3	15	TRBD1	.	TRBJ1-5	CASSYSTGLNQPQHF	TGTGCCAGCAGTTACTCGACAGGGTTAAATCAGCCCCAGCATTTT
TRBV20-1	13	.	.	TRBJ2-7	CSARDRRSFEQYF	TGCAGTGCTAGAGATCGCAGGTCTTTCGAGCAGTACTTC
TRBV5-4	14	.	few	TRBJ1-1	CASSPGGVAPEAFF	TGTGCCAGCAGCCCCGGGGGGGTAGCACCTGAAGCTTTCTTT